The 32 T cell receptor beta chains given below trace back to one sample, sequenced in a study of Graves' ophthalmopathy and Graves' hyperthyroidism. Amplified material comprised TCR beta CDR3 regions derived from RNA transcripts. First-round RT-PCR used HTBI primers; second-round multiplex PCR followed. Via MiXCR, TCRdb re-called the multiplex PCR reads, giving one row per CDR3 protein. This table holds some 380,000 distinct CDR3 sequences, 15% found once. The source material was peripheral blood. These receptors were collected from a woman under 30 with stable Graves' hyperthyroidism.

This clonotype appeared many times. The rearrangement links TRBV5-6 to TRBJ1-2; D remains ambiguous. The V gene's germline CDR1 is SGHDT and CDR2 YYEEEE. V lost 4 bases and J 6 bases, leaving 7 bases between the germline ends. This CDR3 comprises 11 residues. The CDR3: CASSQAHGYTF. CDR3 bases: TGTGCCAGCAGCCAGGCCCATGGCTACACCTTC. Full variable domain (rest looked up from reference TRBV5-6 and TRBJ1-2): DAGVTQSPTHLIKTRGQQVTLRCSPKSGHDTVSWYQQALGQGPQFIFQYYEEEERQRGNFPDRFSGHQFPNYSSELNVNALLLGDSALYLCASSQAHGYTFGSGTRLTVV.

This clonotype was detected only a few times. DNA of the CDR3: TGTGCCAGCTCGCCCACCCCCCGGGGGGTGAACACTGAAGCTTTCTTT. It codes for CASSPTPRGVNTEAFF. This sequence joins TRBV18 and TRBJ1-1; D perhaps matches TRBD1 (5 bases). The CDR3 loop spans 16 amino acids. Trimming cost V 6 bases and J 0 bases, with 17 bases left between them. From germline, CDR1 is KGHSH and CDR2 LQKENI.

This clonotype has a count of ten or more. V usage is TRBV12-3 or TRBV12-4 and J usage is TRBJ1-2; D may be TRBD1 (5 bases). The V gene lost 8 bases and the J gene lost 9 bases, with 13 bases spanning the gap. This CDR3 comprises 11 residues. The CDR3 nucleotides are TGTGCCAGCGGCGGGACTCATCGCTACACCTTC. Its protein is CASGGTHRYTF.

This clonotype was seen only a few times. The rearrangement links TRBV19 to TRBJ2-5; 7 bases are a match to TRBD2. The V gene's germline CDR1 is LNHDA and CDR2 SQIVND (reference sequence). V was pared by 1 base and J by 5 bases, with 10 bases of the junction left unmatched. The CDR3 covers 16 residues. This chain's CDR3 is CASSIAGAGSGETQYF. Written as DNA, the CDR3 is TGTGCCAGTAGTATAGCTGGAGCGGGGTCGGGGGAGACCCAGTACTTC. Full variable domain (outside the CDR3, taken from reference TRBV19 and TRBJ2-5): DGGITQSPKYLFRKEGQNVTLSCEQNLNHDAMYWYRQDPGQGLRLIYYSQIVNDFQKGDIAEGYSVSREKKESFPLTVTSAQKNPTAFYLCASSIAGAGSGETQYFGPGTRLLVL.

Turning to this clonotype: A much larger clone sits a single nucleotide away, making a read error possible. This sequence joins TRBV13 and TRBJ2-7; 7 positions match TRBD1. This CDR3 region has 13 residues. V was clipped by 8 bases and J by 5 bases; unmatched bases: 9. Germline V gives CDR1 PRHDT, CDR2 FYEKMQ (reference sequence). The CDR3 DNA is TGTGCCAGCTCCCAGACAGGGCGGCACGAGCAGTACTTC. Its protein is CASSQTGRHEQYF.

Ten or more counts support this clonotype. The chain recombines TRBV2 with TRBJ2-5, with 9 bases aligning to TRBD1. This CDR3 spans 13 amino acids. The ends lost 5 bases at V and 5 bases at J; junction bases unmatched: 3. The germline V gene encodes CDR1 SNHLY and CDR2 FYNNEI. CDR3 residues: CASSRDRDETQYF. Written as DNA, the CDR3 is TGTGCCAGCAGTCGGGACAGGGACGAGACCCAGTACTTC.

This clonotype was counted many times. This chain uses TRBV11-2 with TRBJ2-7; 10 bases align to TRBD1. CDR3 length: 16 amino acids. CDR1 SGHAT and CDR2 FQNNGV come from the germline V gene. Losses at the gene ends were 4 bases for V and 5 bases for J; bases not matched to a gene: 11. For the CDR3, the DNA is TGTGCCAGCAGCTCTAACCGGGACAGGGGTTACCACGAGCAGTACTTC. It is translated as CASSSNRDRGYHEQYF.

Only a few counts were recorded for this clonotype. The CDR3 spells CASSDIYTEAFF. The CDR3 DNA follows: TGCGCCAGCTCAGATATTTACACTGAAGCTTTCTTT. The chain joins TRBV4-1 to TRBJ1-1; no clear D gene. The CDR3 is 12 amino acids. V was clipped by 8 bases and J by 3 bases, with 10 bases between them. From germline, CDR1 is MGHRA and CDR2 YSYEKL.

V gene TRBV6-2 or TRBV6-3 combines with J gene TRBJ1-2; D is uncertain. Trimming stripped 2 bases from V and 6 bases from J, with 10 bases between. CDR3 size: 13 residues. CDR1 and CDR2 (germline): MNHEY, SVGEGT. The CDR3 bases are TGTGCCAGCAGTTACCTCACTAGAGATGGCTACACCTTC. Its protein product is CASSYLTRDGYTF.

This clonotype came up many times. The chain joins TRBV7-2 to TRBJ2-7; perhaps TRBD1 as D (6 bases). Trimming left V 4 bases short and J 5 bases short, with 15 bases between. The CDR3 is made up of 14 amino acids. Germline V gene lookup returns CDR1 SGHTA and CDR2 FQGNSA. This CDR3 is CASSSYTGNNEQYF. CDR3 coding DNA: TGTGCCAGCAGCTCCTACACAGGGAATAACGAGCAGTACTTC.

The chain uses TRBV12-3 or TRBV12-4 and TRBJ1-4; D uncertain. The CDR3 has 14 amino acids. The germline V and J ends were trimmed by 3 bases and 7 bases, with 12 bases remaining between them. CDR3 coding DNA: TGTGCCAGCAGTTTGGGCACGGTCGTTGAAAAACTGTTTTTT. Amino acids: CASSLGTVVEKLFF.

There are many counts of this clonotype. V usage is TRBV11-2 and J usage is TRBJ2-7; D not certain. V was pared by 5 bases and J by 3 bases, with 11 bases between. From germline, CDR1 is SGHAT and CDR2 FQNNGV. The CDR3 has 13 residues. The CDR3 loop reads CASSLPEVYEQYF. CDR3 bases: TGTGCCAGCAGCCTCCCCGAGGTCTACGAGCAGTACTTC.

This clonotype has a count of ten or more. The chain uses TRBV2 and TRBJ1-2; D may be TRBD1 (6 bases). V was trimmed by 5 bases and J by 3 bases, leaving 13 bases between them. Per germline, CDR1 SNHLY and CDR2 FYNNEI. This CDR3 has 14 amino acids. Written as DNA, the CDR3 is TGTGCCAGCAGTATTGGACAGCGACACTATGGCTACACCTTC. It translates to CASSIGQRHYGYTF.

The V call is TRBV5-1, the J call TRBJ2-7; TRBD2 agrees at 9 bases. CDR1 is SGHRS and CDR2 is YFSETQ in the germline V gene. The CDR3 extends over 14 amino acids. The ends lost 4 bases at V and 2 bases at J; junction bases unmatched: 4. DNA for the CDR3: TGCGCCAGCAGCGAGCGGGGGGTGGCCTACGAGCAGTACTTC. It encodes CASSERGVAYEQYF.

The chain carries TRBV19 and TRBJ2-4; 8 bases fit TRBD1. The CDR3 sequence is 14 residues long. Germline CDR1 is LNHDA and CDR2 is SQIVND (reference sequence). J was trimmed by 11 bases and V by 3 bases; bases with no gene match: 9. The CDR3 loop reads CASSIKADRAVQYF. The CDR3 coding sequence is TGTGCCAGTAGTATCAAGGCGGACAGGGCAGTTCAGTACTTC. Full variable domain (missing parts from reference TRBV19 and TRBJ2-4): DGGITQSPKYLFRKEGQNVTLSCEQNLNHDAMYWYRQDPGQGLRLIYYSQIVNDFQKGDIAEGYSVSREKKESFPLTVTSAQKNPTAFYLCASSIKADRAVQYFGAGTRLSVL.

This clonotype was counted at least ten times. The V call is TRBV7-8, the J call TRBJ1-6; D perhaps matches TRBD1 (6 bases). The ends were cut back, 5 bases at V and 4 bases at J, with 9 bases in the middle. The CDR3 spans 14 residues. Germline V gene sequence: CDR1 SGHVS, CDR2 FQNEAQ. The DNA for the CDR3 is TGTGCCAGCAGCCGGGACAAATATAATTCACCCCTCCACTTT. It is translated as CASSRDKYNSPLHF.

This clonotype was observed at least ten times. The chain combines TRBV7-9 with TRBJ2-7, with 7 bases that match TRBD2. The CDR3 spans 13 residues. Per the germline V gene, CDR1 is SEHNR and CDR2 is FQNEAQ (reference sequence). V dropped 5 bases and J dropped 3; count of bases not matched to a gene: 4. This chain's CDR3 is CASSLSSGYEQYF. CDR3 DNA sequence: TGTGCCAGCAGCCTATCTAGCGGCTACGAGCAGTACTTC.

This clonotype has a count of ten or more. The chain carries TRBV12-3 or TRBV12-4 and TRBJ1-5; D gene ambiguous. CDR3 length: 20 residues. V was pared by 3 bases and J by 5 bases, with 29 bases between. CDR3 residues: CASSLYGARGNVDSHQPQHF. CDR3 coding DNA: TGTGCCAGCAGTTTGTATGGTGCCAGAGGGAATGTTGACTCGCATCAGCCCCAGCATTTT.

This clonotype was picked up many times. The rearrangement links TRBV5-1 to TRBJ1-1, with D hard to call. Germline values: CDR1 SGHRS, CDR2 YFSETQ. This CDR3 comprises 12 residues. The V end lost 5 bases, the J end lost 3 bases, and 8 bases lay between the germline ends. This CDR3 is CASRLGYTEAFF. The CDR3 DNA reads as TGCGCCAGCAGGTTAGGGTACACTGAAGCTTTCTTT.

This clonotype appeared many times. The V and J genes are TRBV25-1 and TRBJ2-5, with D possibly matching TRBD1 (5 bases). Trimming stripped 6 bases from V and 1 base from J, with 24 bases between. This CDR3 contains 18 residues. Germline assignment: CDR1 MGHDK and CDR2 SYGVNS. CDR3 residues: CASREWTRDSQAQETQYF. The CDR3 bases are TGTGCCAGCAGGGAGTGGACCCGAGACAGCCAAGCCCAAGAGACCCAGTACTTC.

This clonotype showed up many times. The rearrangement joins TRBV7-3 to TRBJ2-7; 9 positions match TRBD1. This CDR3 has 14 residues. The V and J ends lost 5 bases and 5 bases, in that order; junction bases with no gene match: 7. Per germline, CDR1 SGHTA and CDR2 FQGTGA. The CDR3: CASSATGGGDEQYF. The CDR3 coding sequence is TGTGCCAGCAGCGCGACAGGGGGAGGCGACGAGCAGTACTTC. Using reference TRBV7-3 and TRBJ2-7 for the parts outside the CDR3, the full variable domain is GAGVSQTPSNKVTEKGKYVELRCDPISGHTALYWYRQSLGQGPEFLIYFQGTGAADDSGLPNDRFFAVRPEGSVSTLKIQRTERGDSAVYLCASSATGGGDEQYFGPGTRLTVT.

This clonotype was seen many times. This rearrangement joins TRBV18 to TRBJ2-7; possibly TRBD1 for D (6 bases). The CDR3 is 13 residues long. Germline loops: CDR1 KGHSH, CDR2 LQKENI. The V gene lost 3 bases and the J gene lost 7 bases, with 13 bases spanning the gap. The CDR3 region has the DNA TGTGCCAGCTCACCGCGGACAGCCGGGGAGCAGTACTTC. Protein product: CASSPRTAGEQYF.

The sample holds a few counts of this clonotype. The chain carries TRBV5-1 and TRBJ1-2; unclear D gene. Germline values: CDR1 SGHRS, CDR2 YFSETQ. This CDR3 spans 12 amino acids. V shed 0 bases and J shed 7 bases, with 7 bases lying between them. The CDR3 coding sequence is TGCGCCAGCAGCTTGGACTTCTCTGGCTACACCTTC. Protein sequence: CASSLDFSGYTF.

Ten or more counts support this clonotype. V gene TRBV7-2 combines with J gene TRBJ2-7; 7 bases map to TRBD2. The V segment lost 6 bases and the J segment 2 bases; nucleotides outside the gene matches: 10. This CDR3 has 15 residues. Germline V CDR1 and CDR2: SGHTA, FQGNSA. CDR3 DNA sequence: TGTGCCAGCAGGGGGGAGCGGGGCCCTACCTACGAGCAGTACTTC. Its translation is CASRGERGPTYEQYF. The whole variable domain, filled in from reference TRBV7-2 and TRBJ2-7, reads GAGVSQSPSNKVTEKGKDVELRCDPISGHTALYWYRQSLGQGLEFLIYFQGNSAPDKSGLPSDRFSAERTGGSVSTLTIQRTQQEDSAVYLCASRGERGPTYEQYFGPGTRLTVT.

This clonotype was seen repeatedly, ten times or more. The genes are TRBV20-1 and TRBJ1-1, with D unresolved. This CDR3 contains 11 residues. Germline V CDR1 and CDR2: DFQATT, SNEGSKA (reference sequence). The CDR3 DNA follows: TGCAGCCCCCGGGTGAACACTGAAGCTTTCTTT. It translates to CSPRVNTEAFF.

The CDR3 loop reads CAATVYGSGNTIYF. The CDR3 nucleotides read TGTGCCGCGACAGTTTACGGCTCTGGAAACACCATATATTTT. The chain recombines TRBV6-1 with TRBJ1-3; TRBD1 might be the D (5 bases). This CDR3 spans 14 amino acids. Germline V gene sequence: CDR1 MNHNS, CDR2 SASEGT. V gave up 11 bases and J gave up 0 bases, with 14 bases separating them.

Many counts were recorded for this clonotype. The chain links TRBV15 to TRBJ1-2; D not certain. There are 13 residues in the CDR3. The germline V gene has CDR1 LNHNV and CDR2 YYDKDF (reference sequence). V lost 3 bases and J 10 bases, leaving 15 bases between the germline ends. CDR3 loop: CATSSPTLVVYTF. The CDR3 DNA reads TGTGCCACCAGCAGCCCGACGCTAGTTGTCTACACCTTC.

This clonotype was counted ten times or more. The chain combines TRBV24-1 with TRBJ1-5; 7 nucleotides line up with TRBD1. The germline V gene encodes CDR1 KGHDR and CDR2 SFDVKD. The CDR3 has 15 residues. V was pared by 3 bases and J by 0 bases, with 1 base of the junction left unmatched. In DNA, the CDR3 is TGTGCCACCAGTGATGACAGGGATAGCAATCAGCCCCAGCATTTT. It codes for CATSDDRDSNQPQHF.

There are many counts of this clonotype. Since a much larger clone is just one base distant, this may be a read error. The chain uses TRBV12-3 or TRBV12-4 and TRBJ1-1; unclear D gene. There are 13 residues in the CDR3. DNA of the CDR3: TGTGCCGGAAAATCCGGGGTGAACACTGAAACTTTCTTT. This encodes CAGKSGVNTETFF.

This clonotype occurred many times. CDR3 DNA sequence: TGTGCCAGCAGCCATGGACAGGGTCAAGAGACCCAGTACTTC. Amino acid sequence: CASSHGQGQETQYF. The chain links TRBV7-3 to TRBJ2-5, with TRBD1 matching over 8 bases. The CDR3 is made up of 14 amino acids. Germline CDR1 and CDR2: SGHTA and FQGTGA. V dropped 5 bases and J dropped 2; count of bases not matched to a gene: 4.

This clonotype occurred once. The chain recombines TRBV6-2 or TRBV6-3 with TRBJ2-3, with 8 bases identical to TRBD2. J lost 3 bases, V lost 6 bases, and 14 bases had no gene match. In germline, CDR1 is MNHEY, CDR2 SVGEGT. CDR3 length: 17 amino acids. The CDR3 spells CASSPQPGLGRTDTQYF. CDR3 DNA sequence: TGTGCCAGCAGCCCCCAGCCGGGACTAGGAAGGACAGATACGCAGTATTTT.

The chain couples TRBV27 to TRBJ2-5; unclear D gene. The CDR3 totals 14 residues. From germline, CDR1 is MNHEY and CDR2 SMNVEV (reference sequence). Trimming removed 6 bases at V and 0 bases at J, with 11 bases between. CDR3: CASSSKTYQETQYF. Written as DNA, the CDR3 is TGTGCCAGCAGCTCCAAAACGTACCAAGAGACCCAGTACTTC.